This TCR beta chain was retrieved from a study of cytomegalovirus exposure and HLA in healthy donors. The study's findings and limits: An analysis was carried out later, and it reportedly showed fewer N-insertions in an Asian-associated ancestry cluster than the approximately 660-donor mean. Later on, a genetic analysis was performed. It linked a missense variant in DCLRE1C with V- and J-gene trimming of TCR beta. The study recorded 164 TCR beta chains that were cytomegalovirus-associated.

Deletions cut 6 bases from V and 0 bases from J, with 12 bases between. This CDR3 contains 16 residues. CDR1 and CDR2 from the germline V gene are LNHDA and SQIVND (reference sequence). Both 60 Vbeta primers and 13 Jbeta primers went into the PCR. Measured with immunoSEQ multiplex PCR; TCRdb has only the in-frame clones, and not every one. The sample lists about 180,000 clones, 77% occurring once. This clone was seen a few times. Its antigen is not known. Source material: PBMCs. The origin of this receptor is a man between 18 and 29 years old in good health and CMV-seronegative. The rearrangement uses TRBV19 and TRBJ2-6, with D tentatively TRBD1 (6 bases). The CDR3 protein is CASSNRGISGANVLTF. CDR3 DNA: TGTGCCAGTAGCAATAGGGGGATCTCTGGGGCCAACGTCCTGACTTTC. Full variable domain (remainder filled in from reference TRBV19 and TRBJ2-6): DGGITQSPKYLFRKEGQNVTLSCEQNLNHDAMYWYRQDPGQGLRLIYYSQIVNDFQKGDIAEGYSVSREKKESFPLTVTSAQKNPTAFYLCASSNRGISGANVLTFGAGSRLTVL.